This T cell receptor (beta chain) appears in the sequencing data of a study of response to subunit inactivated influenza vaccine. Study results and limitations: Each seasonal flu vaccination may recruit only limited new T cells, authors suggested.

CDR3 length equals 13 residues. The V and J ends lost 4 bases and 3 bases respectively, with 9 bases between them. The V gene's germline CDR1 is SQVTM and CDR2 ANQGSEA. Each CDR3 protein is one row after TCRdb ran MiXCR on the RT-PCR reads. The sample has some 480,000 distinct CDR3 sequences, approximately 11% seen once. With respect to this clonotype: Antigen specificity is unknown.

J is TRBJ2-2 and V is TRBV29-1; no clear D gene. The specimen comprised PBMCs from blood, sampled more than 35 days after vaccination. The TCR comes from a man aged 50 to 59 who received an inactivated influenza vaccine. The CDR3 loop reads CSVGGRYTGELFF. The CDR3 DNA follows: TGCAGCGTTGGTGGCAGGTACACCGGGGAGCTGTTTTTT.